This T cell receptor (beta chain) originates from a study of T cell responses to AZD1222 COVID-19 vaccine. CDR3 length: 16 amino acids. CDR1 is LGHDT, CDR2 YNNKEL, per germline (reference sequence). Trimming at V came to 2 bases and at J to 2 bases, leaving 6 bases not matched to a gene. Clones were read by immunoSEQ multiplex PCR, and TCRdb kept only the in-frame ones, dropping some. The sample has about 120,000 clones; 70% to 85% are singletons. Sample: peripheral blood, taken on day 0 of AZD1222 vaccination. This chain connects TRBV3-1 (or the pseudogene TRBV3-2) to TRBJ2-1, with 7 bases that match TRBD1. The origin of this receptor is an adult in good health. CDR3 bases: TGTGCCAGCAGCCAACGGGGACAGCAAGCCTACAATGAGCAGTTCTTC. Translated: CASSQRGQQAYNEQFF.